The rows below give T cell receptor beta chains drawn from one sample of a study of blood T cell repertoires in COVID-19. TCRdb's copy holds only in-frame clones and misses some; the assay was immunoSEQ multiplex PCR. The repertoire holds under 250,000 clones, about 85% seen once, with about 2% in the top ten. Source material: peripheral blood. These TCRs come from a man aged 25-40 years who had recovered from COVID-19. Each CDR3 is given with its conserved first and last residue. The order of the fields is J gene, clone size, V gene, D gene, CDR3 protein, CDR3 DNA. The D gene is left open where the match is weak. Clone size is not always given. Where it is, it says once, few, many or a class for expanded clones.

TRBJ1-1 - TRBV25-1 - CASRAHRAGEAFF TGTGCCAGCCGAGCCCACAGGGCTGGTGAAGCTTTCTTT
TRBJ2-6 - TRBV5-1 TRBD1 CASSILPRTGSGAGANVLTF TGCGCCAGCAGCATACTTCCCCGGACAGGGTCTGGGGCTGGGGCCAACGTCCTGACTTTC
TRBJ2-7 - TRBV29-1 TRBD1 CSVTGVDSYEQYF TGCAGCGTGACAGGGGTAGACTCCTACGAGCAGTACTTC
TRBJ2-4 - TRBV5-1 - CASSLQGIIQYF TGCGCCAGCAGCTTGCAGGGAATCATTCAGTACTTC
TRBJ1-6 - TRBV4-1 - CASSQARDPLVPLHF TGCGCCAGCAGCCAAGCCCGAGATCCACTCGTGCCCCTCCACTTT
TRBJ2-1 - TRBV6-2/TRBV6-3 TRBD2 CASSSDNGGTYNEQFF TGTGCCAGCAGTTCTGACAACGGGGGGACCTACAATGAGCAGTTCTTC
TRBJ2-6 - TRBV11-2 - CASSFRGGYSGANVLTF TGTGCCAGCAGCTTCCGCGGCGGGTACTCTGGGGCCAACGTCCTGACTTTC
TRBJ1-4 once TRBV2 - CASRAVLRNEKLFF TGTGCCAGCAGGGCAGTACTCAGGAATGAAAAACTGTTTTTT
TRBJ2-2 - TRBV7-8 TRBD1 CASSLGQGAYTGELFF TGTGCCAGCAGCTTAGGACAGGGGGCTTACACCGGGGAGCTGTTTTTT
TRBJ1-1 - TRBV6-2/TRBV6-3 - CASGPRDTEAFF TGTGCCAGCGGCCCTCGGGACACTGAAGCTTTCTTT
TRBJ1-6 - TRBV28 TRBD1 CASSLGIPGQENNSPLHF TGTGCCAGCAGTTTAGGGATCCCTGGACAGGAGAATAATTCACCCCTCCACTTT
TRBJ1-3 - TRBV18 - CASSRQNGNTIYF TGTGCCAGCTCACGACAGAATGGAAACACCATATATTTT
TRBJ1-1 few TRBV5-4 - CASSLTGSRGAFF TGTGCCAGCAGTTTAACCGGGTCTAGGGGAGCTTTCTTT
TRBJ2-3 - TRBV5-1 - CASSLTGSRFGPDTQYF TGCGCCAGCAGCTTGACAGGGTCCCGCTTCGGCCCAGATACGCAGTATTTT
TRBJ1-1 - TRBV5-8 TRBD1 CASSFRSGGEQAFF TGTGCCAGCAGCTTTCGCTCAGGGGGCGAACAAGCTTTCTTT
TRBJ1-2 - TRBV6-1 - CASSESNYGYTF TGTGCCAGCAGTGAAAGCAACTATGGCTACACCTTC